The clone carrying this T cell receptor (beta chain) was counted ten times or more. Its antigen remains unknown. This entry belongs to a study of CD8 T cells in ankylosing spondylitis. Deletions cut 7 bases from V and 0 bases from J, with 19 bases between. The CDR3 contains 17 residues. In germline, CDR1 is SGHAT, CDR2 FQNNGV. Quantitative 5'-RACE with molecular barcodes was used to make the TCR beta libraries. In TCRdb, the 5' RACE reads were re-called with MiXCR into one record per CDR3 protein. The table has about 130,000 distinct CDR3 sequences, around 7.9% seen once. Study outcomes and limitations: Characteristic, it appeared, of ankylosing spondylitis blood was a TCR beta motif of several highly homologous variants. Clones that were linked to disease were CD8+ and were relatively rare in peripheral blood.

The chain recombines TRBV11-2 with TRBJ2-1, with D maybe TRBD2 (6 bases). The clonotype originates from a female donor with ankylosing spondylitis or in good health (not recorded which). The specimen sequenced was blood, either unsorted or a sorted T cell fraction (not recorded which). CDR3 DNA sequence: TGTGCCAGCACCCTAGGAGGGGCGGGGAGCTCCTACAATGAGCAGTTCTTC. Amino acids: CASTLGGAGSSYNEQFF. The full variable domain, completed using reference TRBV11-2 and TRBJ2-1, is EAGVAQSPRYKIIEKRQSVAFWCNPISGHATLYWYQQILGQGPKLLIQFQNNGVVDDSQLPKDRFSAERLKGVDSTLKIQPAKLEDSAVYLCASTLGGAGSSYNEQFFGPGTRLTVL.